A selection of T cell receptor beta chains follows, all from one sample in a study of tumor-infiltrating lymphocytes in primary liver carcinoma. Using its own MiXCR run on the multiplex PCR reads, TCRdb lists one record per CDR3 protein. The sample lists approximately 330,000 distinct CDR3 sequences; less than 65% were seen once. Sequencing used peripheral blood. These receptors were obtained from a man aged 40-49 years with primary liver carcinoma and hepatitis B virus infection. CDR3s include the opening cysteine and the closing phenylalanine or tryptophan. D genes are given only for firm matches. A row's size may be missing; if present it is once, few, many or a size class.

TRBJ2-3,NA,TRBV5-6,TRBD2,TGTGCCAGCTGCCCTACTAGCGGCACAGATACGCAGTATTTT,CASCPTSGTDTQYF
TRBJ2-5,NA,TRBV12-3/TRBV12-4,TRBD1,TGTGCCAGCAGCCGAGGACAGGCAACATCGCAAGAGACCCAGTACTTC,CASSRGQATSQETQYF
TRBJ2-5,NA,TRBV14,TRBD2,TGTGCCAGCAGCCACGGACTAGCCCCCCAAGAGACCCAGTACTTC,CASSHGLAPQETQYF
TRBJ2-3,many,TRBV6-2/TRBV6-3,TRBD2,TGTGCCAGCAGTTACTCCACGGGACTAGCGGGACTTAGAAGCACAGATACGCAGTATTTT,CASSYSTGLAGLRSTDTQYF
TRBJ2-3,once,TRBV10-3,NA,TGTGCCATCAGTGGGGCGGAGGAGGTTACAGATACACAGTATTTT,CAISGAEEVTDTQYF
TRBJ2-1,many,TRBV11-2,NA,TGTGCCAGCAGCTTCAGTCACGGGAGTAATGAGCAGTTCTTC,CASSFSHGSNEQFF
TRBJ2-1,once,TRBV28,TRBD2,TGTGCCAGCAGTTTCCTTAGCGGGGGAACCTACAATGAGCAGTTCTTC,CASSFLSGGTYNEQFF
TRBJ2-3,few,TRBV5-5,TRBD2,TGTGCCAGCACCCCGGGAGGGCTAGCGGCGGATACGCAGTATTTT,CASTPGGLAADTQYF
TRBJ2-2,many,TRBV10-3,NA,TGTGCCATCAGTGAGTCGAAACAGGCTTTGAACACCGGGGAGCTGTTTTTT,CAISESKQALNTGELFF
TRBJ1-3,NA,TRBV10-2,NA,TGCGCCAGCAACGGTGGGAGTCTCTCTGGAAACACCGTATATTTT,CASNGGSLSGNTVYF
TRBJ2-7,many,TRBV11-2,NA,TGTGCCAGCAGCTCCAACCAGAGCTACGAGCAGTACTTC,CASSSNQSYEQYF
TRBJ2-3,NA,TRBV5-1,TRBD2,TGCGCCAGCAGCCCGCTGACTAGCGGTGCTAGCACAGATACGCAGTATTTT,CASSPLTSGASTDTQYF
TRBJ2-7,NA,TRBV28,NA,TGTGCCAGCAGTTTCTCCCCCAGCGATCAGTACTTC,CASSFSPSDQYF
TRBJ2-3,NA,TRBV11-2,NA,TGTGCCAGCAGCTGGGGTCGGGCGGGCGGAGACACAGATACGCAGTATTTT,CASSWGRAGGDTDTQYF
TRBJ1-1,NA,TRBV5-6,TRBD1,TGTGCCAGCAGCCTTGGGGCTCGGGACAGGGGAACTTCGGCTGAAGCTTTCTTT,CASSLGARDRGTSAEAFF
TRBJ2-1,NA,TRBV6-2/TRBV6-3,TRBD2,TGTGCCGGCAGTAAGCTAGCGGGAGACTACAATGAGCAGTTCTTC,CAGSKLAGDYNEQFF
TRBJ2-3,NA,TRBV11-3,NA,TGTGCCAGCAGTCCTACAGGCACATATACGCAGTATTTT,CASSPTGTYTQYF
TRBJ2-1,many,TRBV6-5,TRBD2,TGTGCCAGCAGTTATGGAGGGACTAACTACAATGAGCAGTTCTTC,CASSYGGTNYNEQFF
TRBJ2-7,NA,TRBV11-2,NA,TGTGCCAGCAAGCAGGGGGGCTACGAGCGGCACTTC,CASKQGGYERHF
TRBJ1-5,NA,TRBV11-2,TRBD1,TGTGCCAGCATCCCCGGACAGGGGAATCAGCCCCAGCATTTT,CASIPGQGNQPQHF
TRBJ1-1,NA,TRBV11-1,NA,TGTGCCAGCAGCCGCGGGCGGAACACTGAAACTTTCTTT,CASSRGRNTETFF
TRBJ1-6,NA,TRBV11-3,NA,TGTGCCGGCAGCTTAGACGCTGCGGGACGAGAAAATTCACCCCTCCACTTT,CAGSLDAAGRENSPLHF
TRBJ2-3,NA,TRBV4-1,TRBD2,TGCGCCAGCAGCCAAGTACTAGCGGGAGGCACAGATACGCAGTATTTT,CASSQVLAGGTDTQYF
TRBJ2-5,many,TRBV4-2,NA,TGTGCCAGCAGCCCCCGGTGGCAGAACCAAGAGACCCAGTACTTC,CASSPRWQNQETQYF
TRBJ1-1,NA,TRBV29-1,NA,TGCAGCATTGATGAGTCGGGATACACTGAAGCTTTCTTT,CSIDESGYTEAFF
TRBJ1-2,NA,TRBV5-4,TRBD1,TGTGCCAGCAGCGGGGAGGTCCAGGGGGACTATGGCTACACCTTC,CASSGEVQGDYGYTF
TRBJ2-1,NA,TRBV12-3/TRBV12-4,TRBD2,TGTGCCAGCAGTGGTAGCGGGAGGATCGACAATGAGCAGTTCTTC,CASSGSGRIDNEQFF
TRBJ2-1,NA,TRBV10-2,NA,TGCGCCAGCAGTGATAAGGGGGGGTACAATGAGCAGTTCTTC,CASSDKGGYNEQFF
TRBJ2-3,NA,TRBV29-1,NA,TGCAGCGTCCCCCAGCGGGTTACGCAGTATTTC,CSVPQRVTQYF
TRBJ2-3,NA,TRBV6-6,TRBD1,TGTGACAGCAGTTACTTGGGGACAGGGGCCACAGATACGCAGTATTTT,CDSSYLGTGATDTQYF
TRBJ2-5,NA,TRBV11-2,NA,TGTGCCAGCAGCACTTACACCCAAGAGACCCAGTACTTC,CASSTYTQETQYF
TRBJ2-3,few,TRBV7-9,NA,TGTGCCAGCAGCTTATACGGGCGGGATACGCAGTATTTT,CASSLYGRDTQYF
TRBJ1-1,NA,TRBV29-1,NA,TGCAGCATTCTCCAGACGCAGAACACTGAAGCTTTCTTC,CSILQTQNTEAFF
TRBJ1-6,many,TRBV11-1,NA,TGTGCCAGCAGCTTAGGATTCGGGAATTCACCCCTCCACTTT,CASSLGFGNSPLHF
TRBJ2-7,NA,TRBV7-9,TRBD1,TGTGCCAGCAGCCATCCGGGACAGAGCTCCCACGAGCAGTACTTC,CASSHPGQSSHEQYF
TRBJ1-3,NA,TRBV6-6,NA,TGTGCCAGCAGTCCCGGGGGACTCTCGATCTCTGGAAGCACCATATATTTT,CASSPGGLSISGSTIYF
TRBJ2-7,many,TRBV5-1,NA,TGCGCCAGCAGCTTGCTGGGTAGCTACGAGCAGTACTTC,CASSLLGSYEQYF
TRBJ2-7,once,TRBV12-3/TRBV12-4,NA,TGTGCCAGTCAGCTAGGGATAGGGACCCACGAGCAGTACTTC,CASQLGIGTHEQYF
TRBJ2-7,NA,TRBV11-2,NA,TGTGCCAGCAGTCCCGGACAGCTAGCCTACGAGCAGTGCTTC,CASSPGQLAYEQCF
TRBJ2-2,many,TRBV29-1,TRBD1,TGCAGCGTTGAGGGACAGGCGAACACCGGGGAGCTGTTTTTT,CSVEGQANTGELFF
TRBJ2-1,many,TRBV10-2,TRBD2,TGCGCCAGCAGTGGGGTAGGCCTAGCGGGTTTGGGTGAGCAGTTCTTC,CASSGVGLAGLGEQFF
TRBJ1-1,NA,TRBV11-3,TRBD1,TGTGCCAGCAGCTCCGGACAGGATGAAGCTTTCTTC,CASSSGQDEAFF